The clone carrying this T cell receptor (beta chain) was counted only a few times. Its antigen is currently unknown. This sample stems from a study of T cells after yellow fever vaccination. Background on the study: Preparation of fractions with low cell numbers was performed using SMART-Seq v4 Ultra Low Input.

Template switching by 5'RACE produced TCR cDNA, adding a universal primer site and UMIs. TCRdb independently ran MiXCR on the 5' RACE reads; one entry per CDR3 protein. This sample has about 73,000 distinct CDR3 sequences, with around 7.3% found just once. Losses at the gene ends were 5 bases for V and 3 bases for J; bases not matched to a gene: 10. The CDR3 is 15 residues long. CDR1 is SGHVS and CDR2 is FNYEAQ in the germline V gene. Notes on the study in general: Reappearance after the booster was observed for most primary-vaccination clones (96% CD4, about 91% CD8). Peak timing came faster in the weaker secondary response, day 5 versus 15.

J is TRBJ2-7 and V is TRBV7-6, with 7 nucleotides matching TRBD2. This specimen was CD8+ T cells sorted from PBMCs, taken on the day of the yellow fever booster vaccination. The receptor was isolated from a man aged 25-45 years who received the YFV17D yellow fever vaccine. The chain's CDR3 is CASSVLLAESYEQYF. CDR3 in DNA: TGTGCCAGCAGCGTGCTGCTAGCGGAGAGCTACGAGCAGTACTTC. The full variable domain, its missing parts supplied by reference TRBV7-6 and TRBJ2-7, is GAGVSQSPRYKVTKRGQDVALRCDPISGHVSLYWYRQALGQGPEFLTYFNYEAQQDKSGLPNDRFSAERPEGSISTLTIQRTEQRDSAMYRCASSVLLAESYEQYFGPGTRLTVT.